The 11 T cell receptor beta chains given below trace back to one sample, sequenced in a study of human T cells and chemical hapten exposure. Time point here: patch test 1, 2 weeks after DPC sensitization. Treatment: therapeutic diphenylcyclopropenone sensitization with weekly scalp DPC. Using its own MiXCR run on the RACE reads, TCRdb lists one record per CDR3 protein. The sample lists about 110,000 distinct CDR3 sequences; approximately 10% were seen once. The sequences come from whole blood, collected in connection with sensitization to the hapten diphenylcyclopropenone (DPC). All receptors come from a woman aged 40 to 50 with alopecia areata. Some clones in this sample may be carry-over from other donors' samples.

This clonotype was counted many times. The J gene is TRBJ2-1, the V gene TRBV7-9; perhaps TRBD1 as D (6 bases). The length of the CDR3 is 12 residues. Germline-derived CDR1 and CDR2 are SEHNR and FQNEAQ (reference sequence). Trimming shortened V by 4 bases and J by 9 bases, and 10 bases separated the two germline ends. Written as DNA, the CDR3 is TGTGCCAGCAGCTGGGGGCTGGCTGAGCAGTTCTTC. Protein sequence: CASSWGLAEQFF.

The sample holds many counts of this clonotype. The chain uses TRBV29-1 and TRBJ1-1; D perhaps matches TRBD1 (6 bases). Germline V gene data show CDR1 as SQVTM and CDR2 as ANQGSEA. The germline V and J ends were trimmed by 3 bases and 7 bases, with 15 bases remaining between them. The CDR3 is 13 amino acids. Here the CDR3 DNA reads TGCAGCGTTGAGCTGGGACTAGGGGGTGAAGCTTTCTTT. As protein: CSVELGLGGEAFF.

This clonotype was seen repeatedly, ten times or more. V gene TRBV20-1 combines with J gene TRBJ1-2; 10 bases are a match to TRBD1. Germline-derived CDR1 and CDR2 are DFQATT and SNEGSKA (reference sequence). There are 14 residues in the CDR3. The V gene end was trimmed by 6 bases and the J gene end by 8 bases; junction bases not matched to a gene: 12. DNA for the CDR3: TGCAGTGCCGACCCCGGACAGGGGGGATACGGCTACACCTTC. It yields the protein CSADPGQGGYGYTF.

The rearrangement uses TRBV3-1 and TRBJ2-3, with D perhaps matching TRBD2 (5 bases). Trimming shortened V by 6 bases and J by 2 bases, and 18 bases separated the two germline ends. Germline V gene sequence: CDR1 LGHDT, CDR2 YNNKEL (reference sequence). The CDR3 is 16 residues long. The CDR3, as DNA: TGTGCCAGCAGGGAATCGCTAGCCTCCTTCACAGATACGCAGTATTTT. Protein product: CASRESLASFTDTQYF.

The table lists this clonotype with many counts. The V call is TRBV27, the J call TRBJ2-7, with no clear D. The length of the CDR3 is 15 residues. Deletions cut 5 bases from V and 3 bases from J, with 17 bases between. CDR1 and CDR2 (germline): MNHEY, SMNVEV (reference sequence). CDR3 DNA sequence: TGTGCCAGCAGTCCGCGTCGTGGGTCCCTCTACGAGCAGTACTTC. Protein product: CASSPRRGSLYEQYF.

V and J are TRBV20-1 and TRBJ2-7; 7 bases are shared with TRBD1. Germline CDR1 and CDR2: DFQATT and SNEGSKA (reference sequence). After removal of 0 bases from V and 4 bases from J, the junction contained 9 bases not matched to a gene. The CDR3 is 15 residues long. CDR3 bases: TGCAGTGCTAGAGAAAGACAGGGTGAAGGGTACGAGCAGTACTTC. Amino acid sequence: CSARERQGEGYEQYF.

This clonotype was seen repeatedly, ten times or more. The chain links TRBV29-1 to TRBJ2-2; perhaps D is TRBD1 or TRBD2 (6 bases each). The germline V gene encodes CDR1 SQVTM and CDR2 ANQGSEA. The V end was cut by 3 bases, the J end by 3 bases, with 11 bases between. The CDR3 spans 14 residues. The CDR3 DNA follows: TGCAGCGTTGACGAGAGGGGGGACACCGGGGAGCTGTTTTTT. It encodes CSVDERGDTGELFF.

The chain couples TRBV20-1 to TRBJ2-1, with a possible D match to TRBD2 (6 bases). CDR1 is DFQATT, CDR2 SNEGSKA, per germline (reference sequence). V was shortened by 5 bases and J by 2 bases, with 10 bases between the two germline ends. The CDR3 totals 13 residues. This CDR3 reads CSAGTGTYNEQFF. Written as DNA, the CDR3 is TGCAGTGCTGGGACTGGGACCTACAATGAGCAGTTCTTC.

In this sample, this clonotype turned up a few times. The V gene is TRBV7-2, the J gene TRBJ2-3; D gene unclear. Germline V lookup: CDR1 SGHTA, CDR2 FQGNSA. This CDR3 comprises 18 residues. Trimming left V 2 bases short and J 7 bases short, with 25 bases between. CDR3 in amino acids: CASSLKGPAESSLNTQYF. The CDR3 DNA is TGTGCCAGCAGCTTAAAAGGCCCAGCTGAAAGCTCACTGAATACGCAGTATTTT.

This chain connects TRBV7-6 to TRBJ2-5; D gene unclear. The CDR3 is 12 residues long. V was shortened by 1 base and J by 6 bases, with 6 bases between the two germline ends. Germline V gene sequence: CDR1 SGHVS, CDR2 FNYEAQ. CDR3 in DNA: TGTGCCAGCAGCTTAGGGGTCAAGACCCAGTACTTC. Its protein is CASSLGVKTQYF.

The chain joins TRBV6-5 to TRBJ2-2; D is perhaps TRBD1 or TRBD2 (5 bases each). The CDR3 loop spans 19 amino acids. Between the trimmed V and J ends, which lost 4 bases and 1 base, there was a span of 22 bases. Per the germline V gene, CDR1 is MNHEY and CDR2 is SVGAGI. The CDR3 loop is CASSSIPLTGTLNTGELFF. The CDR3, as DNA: TGTGCCAGCAGTTCGATTCCTTTAACCGGGACCCTGAACACCGGGGAGCTGTTTTTT.